The TCR beta chain under discussion was sequenced for a study of cytomegalovirus exposure and HLA in healthy donors. On the study more broadly: The 90 to 150 validation repertoires used the same platform as the approximately 670 first-cohort repertoires (as reported by a later analysis). General study findings and limits: The listing of 150 or so TCR beta chains classed them as cytomegalovirus-associated. Some public TCRs appeared in many individuals, while most sequences were rare. First-cohort TCR clusters tended to co-occur in the roughly 130 validation repertoires, a later analysis found.

The data were produced by immunoSEQ multiplex PCR, yet TCRdb's version contains in-frame clones alone and is incomplete. This table has 65,000 to 70,000 clones, around 93% appearing once. As for this clone: Its specificity is unknown.

The CDR3 is 18 residues long. V lost 2 bases, J lost 5 bases, and 9 bases stayed unmatched. CDR1 and CDR2 (germline): LGHNA, YNFKEQ. The V gene is TRBV4-2, the J gene TRBJ2-2; TRBD2 agrees at 12 bases. Sequenced material: PBMCs. This clonotype was sampled from a man aged 18 to 29 in good health and CMV-seronegative. This CDR3 is CASSQRLAGGPSTGELFF. CDR3 DNA sequence: TGTGCCAGCAGCCAACGGCTAGCGGGAGGGCCGTCGACCGGGGAGCTGTTTTTT.